A single sample is the source of the 14 T cell receptor beta chains below, sequenced in a study of cytomegalovirus exposure and HLA in healthy donors. Primers for the PCR totalled 60 Vbeta and 13 Jbeta. TCRdb keeps only in-frame clones here, not all; method: immunoSEQ multiplex PCR. Of over 100,000 clones in the sample, roughly 70% are singletons; the top ten hold approximately 8.4%. Material: PBMCs. The receptors here all came from a man aged 40-55 years in good health and CMV-seronegative.

This chain uses TRBV6-5 with TRBJ2-3, with 10 bases that match TRBD2. Germline V gene data show CDR1 as MNHEY and CDR2 as SVGAGI. V shed 6 bases, J shed 1 base, and the junction held 4 bases outside the gene matches. This CDR3 is built from 15 residues. As DNA, the CDR3 is TGTGCCAGCAGGCCTCTAGCGGGGGGCACAGATACGCAGTATTTT. This sequence encodes CASRPLAGGTDTQYF.

This clone was picked up a small number of times. At one boundary the junction diverges from the germline segment, which might be a read error. CDR3 in DNA: TGTGCCAGCACCTTGCAGGGGGCGGGGAGCAATCAGCCCCAGCATTTT. Translating gives CASTLQGAGSNQPQHF. This chain joins TRBV5-8 and TRBJ1-5, with 8 bases fitting TRBD1. CDR1 and CDR2 (germline): SGHTS, YDEGEE. The CDR3 has 16 residues.

The V and J genes are TRBV6-1 and TRBJ2-1; D gene unclear. V was clipped by 2 bases and J by 7 bases, with 6 bases between them. This CDR3 has 12 residues. Per germline, CDR1 MNHNS and CDR2 SASEGT. DNA of the CDR3: TGTGCCAGCAGTGAAATGCTAAATGAGCAGTTCTTC. This sequence encodes CASSEMLNEQFF.

V gene TRBV9 combines with J gene TRBJ2-3; D is unclear. CDR1 is SGDLS, CDR2 YYNGEE, per germline. This CDR3 spans 14 amino acids. The V end lost 3 bases, the J end lost 6 bases, and 14 bases lay between the germline ends. The CDR3 bases are TGTGCCAGCAGCGGTAACGAGGCACCCGATACGCAGTATTTT. Its protein is CASSGNEAPDTQYF.

The chain recombines TRBV7-8 with TRBJ2-1; 10 bases are a match to TRBD2. Germline V gene sequence: CDR1 SGHVS, CDR2 FQNEAQ. The ends lost 2 bases at V and 6 bases at J; junction bases unmatched: 4. The CDR3 runs 15 residues. CDR3 sequence reads: CASSLTSGATNEQFF. The CDR3 DNA sequence: TGTGCCAGCAGCTTAACTAGCGGGGCCACCAATGAGCAGTTCTTC.

V and J are TRBV6-1 and TRBJ1-6, with D uncertain. Germline V gene data show CDR1 as MNHNS and CDR2 as SASEGT. V was shortened by 6 bases and J by 10 bases, with 13 bases between the two germline ends. The CDR3 loop spans 13 amino acids. The CDR3: CASRTDTGSPLHF. CDR3 bases: TGTGCCAGCAGAACTGATACGGGGTCACCCCTCCACTTT.

The chain recombines TRBV7-9 with TRBJ2-1, with D uncertain. The CDR3 length is 13 residues. The germline V and J ends were trimmed by 0 bases and 7 bases, with 7 bases remaining between them. Germline V gene sequence: CDR1 SEHNR, CDR2 FQNEAQ (reference sequence). For the CDR3, the DNA is TGTGCCAGCAGCTTAGCGCCGAGTAATGAGCAGTTCTTC. It translates to CASSLAPSNEQFF.

This chain connects TRBV4-3 to TRBJ2-2; TRBD1 might be the D (6 bases). Trimming cost V 2 bases and J 4 bases, with 11 bases left between them. The CDR3 is 15 residues long. Germline V gene data show CDR1 as LGHNA and CDR2 as YSLEER. The CDR3 protein is CASSQPTGLTGELFF. Here the CDR3 DNA reads TGCGCCAGCAGCCAACCGACAGGTCTCACCGGGGAGCTGTTTTTT.

The chain is built from TRBV7-3 and TRBJ2-5, with D possibly TRBD2 on 7 matching bases. CDR1 is SGHTA and CDR2 is FQGTGA in the germline V gene. V lost 5 bases and J 2 bases, leaving 15 bases between the germline ends. The CDR3 runs to 15 residues. The CDR3 nucleotides are TGTGCCAGCAGCGTAAACGGGGGGCGACAAGAGACCCAGTACTTC. Amino acids: CASSVNGGRQETQYF. The full variable domain, with the rest looked up from reference TRBV7-3 and TRBJ2-5, is GAGVSQTPSNKVTEKGKYVELRCDPISGHTALYWYRQSLGQGPEFLIYFQGTGAADDSGLPNDRFFAVRPEGSVSTLKIQRTERGDSAVYLCASSVNGGRQETQYFGPGTRLLVL.

J is TRBJ2-3 and V is TRBV7-9, with 11 bases fitting TRBD2. In germline, CDR1 is SEHNR, CDR2 FQNEAQ (reference sequence). The CDR3 sequence is 17 residues long. V was pared by 4 bases and J by 6 bases, with 12 bases of the junction left unmatched. CDR3 residues: CASSSNLAGGSWDTQYF. DNA of the CDR3: TGTGCCAGCAGCTCCAACCTAGCGGGGGGCTCATGGGATACGCAGTATTTT.

This chain links TRBV5-1 with TRBJ2-2; 8 bases fit TRBD1. The ends lost 7 bases at V and 2 bases at J; junction bases unmatched: 4. Per the germline V gene, CDR1 is SGHRS and CDR2 is YFSETQ. This CDR3 contains 14 residues. The CDR3 sequence: CASGRGRNTGELFF. The DNA of the CDR3 is TGCGCCAGCGGCAGGGGGCGCAACACCGGGGAGCTGTTTTTT.

In this sample, this clone turned up a few times. The V gene is TRBV5-1, the J gene TRBJ2-3, with D possibly TRBD2 on 6 matching bases. V lost 7 bases, J lost 8 bases, and 17 bases lay in between. CDR3 size: 13 residues. The germline gives CDR1 SGHRS, CDR2 YFSETQ. This CDR3 is CASQDLQGGTQYF. The CDR3 DNA reads as TGCGCCAGCCAGGACTTGCAGGGAGGTACGCAGTATTTT.

This chain joins TRBV28 and TRBJ2-3; the match to TRBD2 covers 13 bases. Germline CDR1 reads MDHEN; CDR2 reads SYDVKM. The ends lost 6 bases at V and 2 bases at J; junction bases unmatched: 11. The CDR3 loop spans 18 amino acids. CDR3 amino acids: CASSPLELAGGLTDTQYF. Here the CDR3 DNA reads TGTGCCAGCAGCCCACTTGAACTAGCGGGGGGGCTCACAGATACGCAGTATTTT.

The V call is TRBV30, the J call TRBJ2-3, with D tentatively TRBD1 (5 bases). The V end lost 3 bases, the J end lost 4 bases, and 8 bases lay between the germline ends. The CDR3 has 12 residues. Germline values: CDR1 GTSNPN, CDR2 SVGIG (reference sequence). The CDR3 nucleotides are TGTGCCTGGAGAGGGGCGGCAGATACGCAGTATTTT. As protein: CAWRGAADTQYF. Filled out from reference TRBV30 and TRBJ2-3, the complete variable domain reads SQTIHQWPATLVQPVGSPLSLECTVEGTSNPNLYWYRQAAGRGLQLLFYSVGIGQISSEVPQNLSASRPQDRQFILSSKKLLLSDSGFYLCAWRGAADTQYFGPGTRLTVL.